This T cell receptor (beta chain) came from a study of T cell responses to AZD1222 COVID-19 vaccine. Study-level information: Both about-4-week and about-12-week second-dose recipients were combined.

This clone was counted once. The antigen is not known. TCRdb's copy holds only in-frame clones and misses some; the assay was immunoSEQ multiplex PCR. The sample includes approximately 190,000 clones, approximately 92% of them seen just once. General study points: Spike-specific TCR breadth rose after two AZD1222 doses, and depth rose as well. Every sample of the repertoires postdated the peak T cell response.

V was cut by 1 base and J by 5 bases, with 9 bases left in between. Looked up from germline, CDR1 is MDHEN and CDR2 is SYDVKM. The CDR3 spans 14 residues. The starting material was peripheral blood, obtained on day 0 of AZD1222 vaccination. The chain is built from TRBV28 and TRBJ1-5, with a weak D call TRBD1 (6 bases). The clonotype comes from an adult in good health. The CDR3: CASSLYRAHQPQHF. CDR3 nucleotides: TGTGCCAGCAGTTTATACAGGGCACATCAGCCCCAGCATTTT.